This TCR beta chain was documented in a study of blood T cell repertoires in COVID-19. Those enrolled, adults aged 18 to 89 years, came from fewer than 25 US areas. V was pared by 5 bases and J by 9 bases, with 16 bases of the junction left unmatched. This CDR3 is built from 16 residues. Per germline, CDR1 LNHDA and CDR2 SQIVND (reference sequence). Sequencing used immunoSEQ multiplex PCR; TCRdb keeps in-frame clones, though not all of them. The sample contains over 200,000 clones, under 90% of which appear only once. This sequence joins TRBV19 and TRBJ1-5; 7 nucleotides agree with TRBD1. This TCR came from a man in his sixties who had recovered from COVID-19. The sequenced material came from PBMCs or T cells enriched from blood (not recorded which). In DNA form, the CDR3 reads TGTGCCAGTAGTTCCCTCCGGGACAGCGGGGGGGGGCCCCAGCATTTT. Its translation is CASSSLRDSGGGPQHF. The whole variable domain, filled in from reference TRBV19 and TRBJ1-5, reads DGGITQSPKYLFRKEGQNVTLSCEQNLNHDAMYWYRQDPGQGLRLIYYSQIVNDFQKGDIAEGYSVSREKKESFPLTVTSAQKNPTAFYLCASSSLRDSGGGPQHFGDGTRLSIL.